Below, 21 T cell receptor beta chains from the same sample are listed, as sequenced in a study of cytomegalovirus exposure and HLA in healthy donors. This PCR relied on a set of 60 Vbeta primers and 13 Jbeta primers. Some clones are missing from TCRdb's copy, which holds only in-frame ones; the method was immunoSEQ multiplex PCR. The sample contains approximately 61,000 clones, 75% to 80% of which appear only once. The sample was PBMCs. The receptors were gathered from a man between 18 and 29 years old in good health and CMV-seropositive.

The chain employs TRBV6-1 and TRBJ2-7, with TRBD1 matching over 9 bases. The CDR3 loop spans 15 amino acids. J gave up 2 bases and V 5 bases, and 7 bases lay outside the gene matches. The germline V gene encodes CDR1 MNHNS and CDR2 SASEGT. The DNA for the CDR3 is TGTGCCAGCAGTCTCCGGGACAGGGACCCCTACGAGCAGTACTTC. Translation gives CASSLRDRDPYEQYF.

V is TRBV29-1 and J is TRBJ1-1; the match to TRBD1 covers 10 bases. Germline CDR1 SQVTM, CDR2 ANQGSEA. The CDR3 runs to 15 residues. With 6 bases clipped from V and 4 bases from J, the junction kept 11 bases outside the gene matches. The CDR3 nucleotides are TGCAGCGTCTATAGGACAGGGGGTTCGGGCACTGAAGCTTTCTTT. Protein sequence: CSVYRTGGSGTEAFF.

This chain connects TRBV7-9 to TRBJ1-1; TRBD1 matches at 7 bases. Germline V gene lookup returns CDR1 SEHNR and CDR2 FQNEAQ (reference sequence). The V gene end was trimmed by 5 bases and the J gene end by 6 bases; junction bases not matched to a gene: 3. The CDR3 sequence is 12 residues long. The DNA for the CDR3 is TGTGCCAGCAGCCATGGACAGGCTGAAGCTTTCTTT. Translation: CASSHGQAEAFF.

This sequence joins TRBV4-1 and TRBJ2-1, with TRBD2 identical over 13 bases. V gave up 8 bases and J gave up 8 bases; unmatched junction bases: 9. The CDR3 has 15 amino acids. Germline assignment: CDR1 MGHRA and CDR2 YSYEKL. Here the CDR3 DNA reads TGCGCCAGCCGGTCGACTAGCGGGGGGCCGGATGAGCAGTTCTTC. Protein: CASRSTSGGPDEQFF.

The V and J genes are TRBV30 and TRBJ1-2; D is possibly TRBD1 (6 bases). The CDR3 loop spans 15 amino acids. V was shortened by 0 bases and J by 4 bases, with 15 bases between the two germline ends. Germline V gene sequence: CDR1 GTSNPN, CDR2 SVGIG (reference sequence). This CDR3 reads CAWSVQGEGGYGYTF. The CDR3 DNA reads TGTGCCTGGAGTGTACAGGGAGAAGGGGGCTATGGCTACACCTTC.

The chain joins TRBV6-4 to TRBJ1-3; D not certain. The CDR3 length is 16 residues. V shed 5 bases and J shed 0 bases, with 14 bases lying between them. From germline, CDR1 is MRHNA and CDR2 SNTAGT. CDR3 DNA: TGTGCCAGCAGTCGATTCGACTTCAGCTCTGGAAACACCATATATTTT. Encoded protein: CASSRFDFSSGNTIYF.

The chain combines TRBV4-2 with TRBJ1-5; D gene ambiguous. There are 15 residues in the CDR3. Trimming took 0 bases from V and 11 from J, leaving 17 bases between them. CDR1 is LGHNA and CDR2 is YNFKEQ in the germline V gene. The CDR3 bases are TGTGCCAGCAGCCAAGATCGTTTTACCGCGGGAGCCCAGCATTTT. Its protein product is CASSQDRFTAGAQHF.

This clone was observed a few times. V and J are TRBV7-8 and TRBJ1-5; D may be TRBD1 (6 bases). This CDR3 is built from 14 residues. V shed 2 bases and J shed 5 bases, with 10 bases lying between them. CDR1 SGHVS and CDR2 FQNEAQ come from the germline V gene. For the CDR3, the DNA is TGTGCCAGCAGCTTAAGACAGGTTGATCAGCCCCAGCATTTT. This sequence encodes CASSLRQVDQPQHF.

The chain combines TRBV4-1 with TRBJ2-1, with 8 nucleotides matching TRBD2. This CDR3 region has 15 residues. V lost 1 base to trimming and J lost 5 bases; unmatched junction nucleotides: 4. Germline lookup yields CDR1 MGHRA and CDR2 YSYEKL. As DNA, the CDR3 is TGCGCCAGCAGCCAAGTGGCGGGGGGAAACAATGAGCAGTTCTTC. It encodes CASSQVAGGNNEQFF.

The chain carries TRBV2 and TRBJ1-2, with 11 bases matching TRBD1. V dropped 5 bases and J dropped 6; count of bases not matched to a gene: 11. The CDR3 is made up of 16 amino acids. Germline-derived CDR1 and CDR2 are SNHLY and FYNNEI. The CDR3 sequence: CASSLTGTGGTDGYTF. The CDR3 DNA reads TGTGCCAGCAGTCTCACCGGGACAGGGGGGACAGATGGCTACACCTTC.

This clone occurred once. V is TRBV10-3 and J is TRBJ1-2; the match to TRBD1 covers 9 bases. The CDR3 consists of 12 residues. Germline loops: CDR1 ENHRY, CDR2 SYGVKD. V lost 11 bases, J lost 9 bases, and 10 bases stayed unmatched. This CDR3 reads CAAGDREGRYTF. CDR3 DNA: TGTGCCGCCGGGGACAGGGAAGGCCGCTACACCTTC.

This rearrangement joins TRBV7-2 to TRBJ1-5; D is perhaps TRBD1 (6 bases). There are 15 residues in the CDR3. The V and J ends lost 5 bases and 2 bases respectively, with 13 bases between them. Germline CDR1 reads SGHTA; CDR2 reads FQGNSA. This chain's CDR3 is CASSLQGYGNQPQHF. The CDR3, as DNA: TGTGCCAGCAGCCTCCAGGGGTATGGCAATCAGCCCCAGCATTTT.

The chain links TRBV15 to TRBJ2-7, with TRBD2 as a possible D gene (5 bases). Deletions cut 1 base from V and 1 base from J, with 8 bases between. The CDR3 runs 14 residues. Germline CDR1 LNHNV, CDR2 YYDKDF (reference sequence). CDR3 sequence: CATSRGRESYEQYF. In DNA form, the CDR3 reads TGTGCCACCAGCAGAGGAAGGGAGTCCTACGAGCAGTACTTC.

This clone was detected once. This chain links TRBV5-4 with TRBJ1-1; 8 bases line up with TRBD1. CDR3 length: 13 amino acids. Germline V gives CDR1 SGHNT, CDR2 YYREEE (reference sequence). The ends lost 6 bases at V and 1 base at J; junction bases unmatched: 2. This CDR3 reads CASNDRGNTEAFF. DNA for the CDR3: TGTGCCAGCAATGACAGGGGGAACACTGAAGCTTTCTTT.

In the case of this clone: A junction boundary mismatches the germline segment, possibly from a read error. The chain uses TRBV7-7 and TRBJ2-5; possible D gene TRBD2, 5 bases. CDR1 SSHAT and CDR2 FNYEAQ come from the germline V gene (reference sequence). CDR3 length equals 14 residues. The CDR3 DNA is TGTGCTAGCAGCTTAGCCGGGAATGGGGAGACCCAGTACTTC. Amino acid sequence: CASSLAGNGETQYF.

In this sample, this clone turned up once. The CDR3 sequence: CASSIGQGAYSPLHF. Written as DNA, the CDR3 is TGTGCCAGCAGTATCGGACAGGGGGCGTATTCACCCCTCCACTTT. This chain joins TRBV6-6 and TRBJ1-6, with TRBD1 identical over 11 bases. V shed 5 bases and J 8 bases; nucleotides not matched to a gene: 5. This CDR3 contains 15 residues. The germline CDR1 and CDR2 sequences are MNHNY and SVGAGI (reference sequence).

The chain has TRBV20-1 and TRBJ2-7; no definite D call. There are 11 residues in the CDR3. CDR1 and CDR2 (germline): DFQATT, SNEGSKA (reference sequence). Trimming removed 1 base at V and 4 bases at J, with 5 bases between. CDR3 sequence reads: CSARGSYEQYF. CDR3 coding DNA: TGCAGTGCTAGAGGTTCATACGAGCAGTACTTC.

CDR3 sequence (DNA): TGTGCCTGGAGTAAAGGAGCGGGAGGGTCGGGCAATGAGCAGTTCTTC. As protein: CAWSKGAGGSGNEQFF. The chain employs TRBV30 and TRBJ2-1, with 10 bases that match TRBD2. The CDR3 spans 16 residues. V gave up 2 bases and J gave up 6 bases; unmatched junction bases: 10. Germline assignment: CDR1 GTSNPN and CDR2 SVGIG (reference sequence).

This chain connects TRBV2 to TRBJ2-3, with 11 bases fitting TRBD1. The CDR3 contains 18 residues. J lost 2 bases, V lost 5 bases, and 12 bases had no gene match. Germline V lookup: CDR1 SNHLY, CDR2 FYNNEI. CDR3: CASSSGTGGTIFTDTQYF. DNA for the CDR3: TGTGCCAGCAGTTCCGGGACAGGGGGGACAATCTTCACAGATACGCAGTATTTT.

This clone showed up just once. The chain combines TRBV11-3 with TRBJ2-7; D might be TRBD1 (6 bases). Germline-derived CDR1 and CDR2 are SGHNT and YENEEA. The CDR3 is 13 amino acids. V gave up 5 bases and J gave up 6 bases, with 14 bases separating them. CDR3 nucleotides: TGTGCCAGCAGCCAGGGACATTCCGCCGAGCAGTACTTC. Its translation: CASSQGHSAEQYF.

The chain links TRBV28 to TRBJ1-2; perhaps TRBD1 as D (6 bases). Germline V lookup: CDR1 MDHEN, CDR2 SYDVKM. The CDR3 runs 14 residues. Trimming cost V 4 bases and J 6 bases, with 15 bases left between them. The CDR3 bases are TGTGCCAGCAGTTCTCGAAGGGACACCAATGGCTACACCTTC. Translating gives CASSSRRDTNGYTF.